These 18 T cell receptor beta chains were all obtained from the same sample, sequenced in a study of T cells in localized non-small cell lung cancer (TCRdb year 2020). The library was produced with the immunoSEQ multiplex PCR assay. The immuneACCESS repertoire file appears here via TCRdb, limited to in-frame rearrangements. These files lack a portion of the clones; in checked studies, under half of the deficit traces to unresolved V genes, and the cause of the others is not known. The sample table records some 41,000 clones; approximately 83% of these occur just once. The top ten hold around 7.9% of the sample. The sample in question was PBMCs, obtained before any cancer treatment. Receptors originate from a man between 40 and 70 years old with stage II lung adenocarcinoma.

The chain has TRBV6-5 and TRBJ1-2; 7 bases are a match to TRBD1. This CDR3 comprises 15 residues. The germline V gene encodes CDR1 MNHEY and CDR2 SVGAGI. V shed 1 base, J shed 3 bases, and the junction held 5 bases outside the gene matches. The CDR3 coding sequence is TGTGCCAGCAGTTACTTTCCAGGGGGGGACTATGGCTACACCTTC. This codes for CASSYFPGGDYGYTF.

The V call is TRBV15, the J call TRBJ1-5; D gene uncertain. V was cut by 0 bases and J by 0 bases, with 6 bases left in between. The CDR3 consists of 15 residues. The germline CDR1 and CDR2 sequences are LNHNV and YYDKDF (reference sequence). Written as DNA, the CDR3 is TGTGCCACCAGCAGAGATCCGGATAGCAATCAGCCCCAGCATTTT. Translating it yields CATSRDPDSNQPQHF.

The genes are TRBV4-1 and TRBJ2-7, with 9 bases lining up with TRBD1. CDR3 length equals 15 residues. The trim removed 5 bases at V and 3 bases at J, leaving 8 bases unmatched. The germline gives CDR1 MGHRA, CDR2 YSYEKL. The DNA of the CDR3 is TGCGCCAGCAGCGGCCACCGGGACAGGGACTACGAGCAGTACTTC. It yields the protein CASSGHRDRDYEQYF.

The rearrangement uses TRBV5-1 and TRBJ2-5, with 9 positions matching TRBD2. The V segment lost 3 bases and the J segment 2 bases; nucleotides outside the gene matches: 2. CDR3 length: 14 amino acids. Germline V CDR1 and CDR2: SGHRS, YFSETQ. Here the CDR3 reads CASSSSGVQETQYF. CDR3 DNA sequence: TGCGCCAGCAGCTCTAGCGGGGTGCAAGAGACCCAGTACTTC.

This chain joins TRBV28 and TRBJ2-5; 8 nucleotides match TRBD1. Near its end, the DNA agrees better with TRBJ2-7, so the J call may be wrong. The CDR3 sequence is 18 residues long. Per germline, CDR1 MDHEN and CDR2 SYDVKM. The CDR3: CASSPILDREEETYEQYF. The CDR3 DNA is TGTGCCAGCAGTCCGATATTGGACAGGGAAGAGGAGACCTACGAGCAGTACTTC.

The V call is TRBV5-6, the J call TRBJ2-3; TRBD2 matches at 8 bases. There are 15 residues in the CDR3. CDR1 SGHDT and CDR2 YYEEEE come from the germline V gene. V lost 1 base to trimming and J lost 6 bases; unmatched junction nucleotides: 7. CDR3 coding DNA: TGTGCCAGCAGCTTGCGGGGGGGCCCCACGGATACGCAGTATTTT. Residues: CASSLRGGPTDTQYF.

The chain joins TRBV9 to TRBJ2-7; no clear D gene. This CDR3 has 14 amino acids. The germline V gene encodes CDR1 SGDLS and CDR2 YYNGEE. The ends were cut back, 0 bases at V and 6 bases at J, with 13 bases in the middle. DNA of the CDR3: TGTGCCAGCAGCGTAGGGGGTCTCCTAGGCGAGCAGTACTTC. It encodes CASSVGGLLGEQYF.

The V and J genes are TRBV14 and TRBJ2-3; D is possibly TRBD2 (5 bases). This CDR3 is built from 13 residues. V was cut by 3 bases and J by 6 bases, with 10 bases left in between. Germline V gene lookup returns CDR1 SGHDN and CDR2 FVKESK. The CDR3 loop reads CASSQLPGDTQYF. CDR3 in DNA: TGTGCCAGCAGCCAGCTCCCGGGGGATACGCAGTATTTT.

The V and J genes are TRBV5-1 and TRBJ2-1; 11 bases are a match to TRBD2. The germline V gene has CDR1 SGHRS and CDR2 YFSETQ. After removal of 0 bases from V and 7 bases from J, the junction contained 3 bases not matched to a gene. CDR3 length: 15 residues. CDR3 coding DNA: TGCGCCAGCAGCTTGGTGACTAGCGGGGTGAATGAGCAGTTCTTC. Protein: CASSLVTSGVNEQFF.

The gene calls are TRBV6-5 and TRBJ2-7; D tentatively fits TRBD1 or TRBD2 (6 bases each). This CDR3 region has 14 residues. Germline CDR1 and CDR2: MNHEY and SVGAGI. Trimming shortened V by 4 bases and J by 5 bases, and 15 bases separated the two germline ends. CDR3 DNA sequence: TGTGCCAGCAGTTCACGGGGGCCCCCGGACGAGCAGTACTTC. This translates into CASSSRGPPDEQYF.

This chain connects TRBV25-1 to TRBJ1-5; no clear D. The CDR3 totals 13 residues. The germline V and J ends were trimmed by 4 bases and 4 bases, with 8 bases remaining between them. The V gene's germline CDR1 is MGHDK and CDR2 SYGVNS. The CDR3 DNA sequence: TGTGCCAGCAGTGCCAGAGATAATCAGCCCCAGCATTTT. It specifies CASSARDNQPQHF.

The rearrangement joins TRBV27 to TRBJ2-1; TRBD2 is a possible D gene (5 bases). CDR3 size: 15 residues. Per the germline V gene, CDR1 is MNHEY and CDR2 is SMNVEV (reference sequence). Trimming took off 6 bases at V and 10 bases at J, with 22 bases between the two ends. The CDR3 sequence: CASSGRGRGSREQFF. The DNA of the CDR3 is TGTGCCAGCAGCGGGCGAGGGAGAGGGAGTCGGGAGCAGTTCTTC.

This chain links TRBV5-1 with TRBJ2-7; possibly TRBD1 for D (6 bases). The V gene's germline CDR1 is SGHRS and CDR2 YFSETQ. V lost 2 bases and J lost 6, with 12 bases in between. There are 13 residues in the CDR3. CDR3: CASSFNRVGEQYF. Written as DNA, the CDR3 is TGCGCCAGCAGCTTTAACAGGGTGGGCGAGCAGTACTTC. Supplemented by reference TRBV5-1 and TRBJ2-7, the full variable domain reads KAGVTQTPRYLIKTRGQQVTLSCSPISGHRSVSWYQQTPGQGLQFLFEYFSETQRNKGNFPGRFSGRQFSNSRSEMNVSTLELGDSALYLCASSFNRVGEQYFGPGTRLTVT.

The rearrangement joins TRBV7-2 to TRBJ2-7; 10 nucleotides align to TRBD2. This CDR3 is 15 amino acids long. Per the germline V gene, CDR1 is SGHTA and CDR2 is FQGNSA. The V and J ends lost 3 bases and 0 bases, in that order; junction bases with no gene match: 2. The DNA of the CDR3 is TGTGCCAGCAGCTTTGGACTAGCGGACTCCTACGAGCAGTACTTC. It codes for CASSFGLADSYEQYF.

The chain carries TRBV7-8 and TRBJ2-7; D not certain. Germline V lookup: CDR1 SGHVS, CDR2 FQNEAQ. The germline V and J ends were trimmed by 2 bases and 4 bases, with 9 bases remaining between them. This CDR3 region has 13 residues. CDR3 DNA: TGTGCCAGCAGCTTAAGTTGGGGTTACGAGCAGTACTTC. This translates into CASSLSWGYEQYF.

This clone has a handful of counts. The chain recombines TRBV30 with TRBJ1-1; D is uncertain. The V end was cut by 1 base, the J end by 2 bases, with 8 bases between. Germline V gene sequence: CDR1 GTSNPN, CDR2 SVGIG (reference sequence). CDR3 size: 13 residues. This chain's CDR3 is CAWSDGVNTEAFF. The DNA for the CDR3 is TGTGCCTGGAGTGACGGGGTAAACACTGAAGCTTTCTTT.

The chain joins TRBV6-5 to TRBJ1-2; 11 nucleotides match TRBD1. CDR3 length: 14 residues. Germline-derived CDR1 and CDR2 are MNHEY and SVGAGI. The V and J ends lost 6 bases and 4 bases, in that order; junction bases with no gene match: 4. CDR3: CASRDRGRGYGYTF. CDR3 coding DNA: TGTGCCAGCAGGGACAGGGGGCGCGGCTATGGCTACACCTTC.

The J gene is TRBJ1-2, the V gene TRBV11-2, with a tentative D call TRBD1 (6 bases). Deletions cut 1 base from V and 0 bases from J, with 18 bases between. The CDR3 has 18 amino acids. Germline V gene sequence: CDR1 SGHAT, CDR2 FQNNGV. The CDR3 protein is CASSLGTLAGAANYGYTF. The CDR3 DNA reads as TGTGCCAGCAGCTTAGGAACTCTGGCAGGGGCTGCTAACTATGGCTACACCTTC.